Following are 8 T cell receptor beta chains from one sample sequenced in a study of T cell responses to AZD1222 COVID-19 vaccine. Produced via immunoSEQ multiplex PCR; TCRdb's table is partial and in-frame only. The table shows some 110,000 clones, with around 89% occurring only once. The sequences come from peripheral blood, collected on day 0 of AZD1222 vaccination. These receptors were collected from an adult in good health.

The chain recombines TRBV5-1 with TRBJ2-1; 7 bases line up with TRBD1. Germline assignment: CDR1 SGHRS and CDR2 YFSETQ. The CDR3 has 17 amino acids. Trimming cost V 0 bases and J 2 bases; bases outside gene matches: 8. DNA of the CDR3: TGCGCCAGCAGCTTGGCCCGGGACAGTCCCCCCTACAATGAGCAGTTCTTC. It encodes CASSLARDSPPYNEQFF.

CDR3 sequence reads: CSARVRGEQFF. The CDR3 DNA reads as TGCAGTGCTAGAGTTAGGGGTGAGCAGTTCTTC. J is TRBJ2-1 and V is TRBV20-1, with a possible D match to TRBD1 (5 bases). The germline V gene has CDR1 DFQATT and CDR2 SNEGSKA (reference sequence). The CDR3 totals 11 residues. V was cut by 1 base and J by 9 bases, with 7 bases left in between.

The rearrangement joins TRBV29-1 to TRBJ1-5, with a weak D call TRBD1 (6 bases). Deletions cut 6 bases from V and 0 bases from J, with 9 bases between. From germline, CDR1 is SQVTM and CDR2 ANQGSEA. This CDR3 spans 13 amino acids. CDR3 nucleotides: TGCAGCGTCGGGACATCTAGCAATCAGCCCCAGCATTTT. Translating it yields CSVGTSSNQPQHF.

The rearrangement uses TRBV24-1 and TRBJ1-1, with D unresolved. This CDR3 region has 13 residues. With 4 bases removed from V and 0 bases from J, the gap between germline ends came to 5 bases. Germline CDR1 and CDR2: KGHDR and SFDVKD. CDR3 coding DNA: TGTGCCACCAGTGACACCATGAACACTGAAGCTTTCTTT. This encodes CATSDTMNTEAFF.

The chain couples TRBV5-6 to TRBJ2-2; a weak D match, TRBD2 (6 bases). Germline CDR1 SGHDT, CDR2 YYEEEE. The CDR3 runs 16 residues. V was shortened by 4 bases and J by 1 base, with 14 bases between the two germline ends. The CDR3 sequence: CASSPDYLVNTGELFF. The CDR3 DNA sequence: TGTGCCAGCAGCCCGGACTACCTAGTGAACACCGGGGAGCTGTTTTTT.

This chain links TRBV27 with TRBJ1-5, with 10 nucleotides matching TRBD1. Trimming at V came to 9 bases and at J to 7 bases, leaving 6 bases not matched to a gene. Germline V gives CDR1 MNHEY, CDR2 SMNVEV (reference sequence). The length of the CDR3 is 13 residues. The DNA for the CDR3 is TGTGCCAGTCGCGGGACAGGGGCCCAGCCCCAGCATTTT. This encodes CASRGTGAQPQHF.

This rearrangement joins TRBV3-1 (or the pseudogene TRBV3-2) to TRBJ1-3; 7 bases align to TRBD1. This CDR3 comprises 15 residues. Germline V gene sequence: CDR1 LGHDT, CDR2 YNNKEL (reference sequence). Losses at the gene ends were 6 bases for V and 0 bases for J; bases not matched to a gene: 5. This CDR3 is CASSRQGLSGNTIYF. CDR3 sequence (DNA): TGTGCCAGCAGTCGACAGGGCCTCTCTGGAAACACCATATATTTT.

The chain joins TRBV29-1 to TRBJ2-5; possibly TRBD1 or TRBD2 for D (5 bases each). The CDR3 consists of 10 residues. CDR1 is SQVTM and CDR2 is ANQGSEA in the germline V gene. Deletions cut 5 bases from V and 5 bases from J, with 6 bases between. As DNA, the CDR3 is TGCAGCGTTCGGGGCGAGACCCAGTACTTC. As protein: CSVRGETQYF.